Listed here is a single TCR beta chain. The antigen is unknown. The data derive from a study of cytomegalovirus exposure and HLA in healthy donors. Study-wide results and limits: Subsequent analysis found a tendency for first-cohort TCR clusters to co-occur within the 120 or so validation repertoires. Rare sequences made up most TCRs, while some public TCRs were found in many donors.

V lost 5 bases, J lost 0 bases, and 3 bases stayed unmatched. Germline assignment: CDR1 SGHVS and CDR2 FQNEAQ. This CDR3 is built from 15 residues. Generated by immunoSEQ multiplex PCR, the TCRdb table keeps only in-frame clones and is missing some. Here the sample spans under 250,000 clones, approximately 90% being singletons. V gene TRBV7-8 combines with J gene TRBJ2-2, with 7 positions matching TRBD1. The sample was PBMCs. This TCR derives from a man in his late teens or twenties in good health and CMV-seronegative. CDR3 nucleotide sequence: TGTGCCAGCAGCGTTGGGACAGCGAACACCGGGGAGCTGTTTTTT. Amino acid sequence: CASSVGTANTGELFF. The variable domain in full, with the rest retrieved from reference TRBV7-8 and TRBJ2-2, is GAGVSQSPRYKVAKRGQDVALRCDPISGHVSLFWYQQALGQGPEFLTYFQNEAQLDKSGLPSDRFFAERPEGSVSTLKIQRTQQEDSAVYLCASSVGTANTGELFFGEGSRLTVL.